The source of this TCR beta chain is a study of blood T cell repertoires in COVID-19. Clones were sequenced by immunoSEQ multiplex PCR, and TCRdb holds only the in-frame ones, with some missing. The sample has around 180,000 clones, approximately 85% seen once. V was trimmed by 9 bases and J by 1 base, leaving 12 bases between them. CDR1 SNHLY and CDR2 FYNNEI come from the germline V gene. The CDR3 is made up of 13 amino acids. The sample holds a few counts of this clone. This TCR came from a human donor with active or convalescent COVID-19. The donor label of this sample is uncertain. The rearrangement uses TRBV2 and TRBJ1-1; no firm D call. Sequencing was carried out using peripheral blood. CDR3 sequence: CARVPTGNTEAFF. The CDR3 DNA sequence: TGTGCCAGGGTGCCGACGGGGAACACTGAAGCTTTCTTT. Filled out from reference TRBV2 and TRBJ1-1, the complete variable domain reads EPEVTQTPSHQVTQMGQEVILRCVPISNHLYFYWYRQILGQKVEFLVSFYNNEISEKSEIFDDQFSVERPDGSNFTLKIRSTKLEDSAMYFCARVPTGNTEAFFGQGTRLTVV.